The 19 T cell receptor beta chains listed next were all sequenced from one sample in a study of T cell repertoires in cytomegalovirus infection. TCRdb used MiXCR to reprocess the reads, holding one entry per CDR3 protein. Seen here are approximately 990,000 distinct CDR3 sequences, roughly 30% observed once, and the top ten hold over 12%. Their specific antigens are unknown. This material consisted of cultured CD8+ T cells from PBMCs, taken from culture after CMV antigen stimulation. These TCRs come from a human donor in good health (CMV status not recorded). Some clones in this sample may be carry-over from other donors' samples.

This sequence joins TRBV19 and TRBJ2-3; maybe TRBD1 (6 bases). Germline V lookup: CDR1 LNHDA, CDR2 SQIVND (reference sequence). The CDR3 sequence is 15 residues long. V was clipped by 8 bases and J by 2 bases, with 17 bases between them. The CDR3, as DNA: TGTGCCAGTGGTCCCCGGGACATCCTCACAGATACGCAGTATTTT. This gives the protein CASGPRDILTDTQYF.

The chain couples TRBV10-2 to TRBJ2-7; 10 positions agree with TRBD1. Germline V gene lookup returns CDR1 WSHSY and CDR2 SAAADI. V shed 2 bases, J shed 2 bases, and the junction held 9 bases outside the gene matches. This CDR3 region has 17 residues. The CDR3 loop is CASSEGAPGTGAYEQYF. The CDR3 nucleotides are TGCGCCAGCAGTGAGGGGGCTCCCGGGACAGGGGCCTACGAGCAGTACTTC.

For this clonotype: This sequence may be a read error, since a much larger clone differs from it by one base. J is TRBJ2-5 and V is TRBV7-2, with TRBD2 matching 10 bases. V dropped 2 bases and J dropped 4; count of bases not matched to a gene: 4. Germline CDR1 SGHTA, CDR2 FQGNSA. The CDR3 runs to 15 residues. The chain's CDR3 is CASSLNRLAGETQYF. CDR3 nucleotide sequence: TGTGCCAGCAGCTTAAATCGACTAGCGGGAGAGACCCAGTACTTC.

This clonotype has just a few counts. One end of the junction does not line up with germline, which may come from a read error. The rearrangement uses TRBV7-7 and TRBJ2-5; unclear D gene. Germline V lookup: CDR1 SSHAT, CDR2 FNYEAQ (reference sequence). The CDR3 covers 15 residues. The CDR3, as DNA: TGTGCTAGCAGCTTACTTTTGAGAGTCGGAGAGACCCAGTACTTC. Its translation is CASSLLLRVGETQYF.

The chain is built from TRBV6-5 and TRBJ2-7; D gene ambiguous. This CDR3 comprises 13 residues. V gave up 2 bases and J gave up 1 base, with 6 bases separating them. From germline, CDR1 is MNHEY and CDR2 SVGAGI. The DNA of the CDR3 is TGTGCCAGCAGTTACGGACCGTCCTACGAGCAGTACTTC. Encoded protein: CASSYGPSYEQYF.

This chain connects TRBV28 to TRBJ1-1, with D possibly being TRBD1 (5 bases). Trimming left V 2 bases short and J 5 bases short, with 12 bases between. Germline V gene data show CDR1 as MDHEN and CDR2 as SYDVKM. CDR3 length: 14 residues. DNA for the CDR3: TGTGCCAGCAGTTTACGGTCAGGGAGGACTGAAGCTTTCTTT. It translates to CASSLRSGRTEAFF. The variable domain in full, with the rest retrieved from reference TRBV28 and TRBJ1-1, is DVKVTQSSRYLVKRTGEKVFLECVQDMDHENMFWYRQDPGLGLRLIYFSYDVKMKEKGDIPEGYSVSREKKERFSLILESASTNQTSMYLCASSLRSGRTEAFFGQGTRLTVV.

This clonotype was detected many times. The chain joins TRBV7-2 to TRBJ2-3; D is uncertain. This CDR3 has 16 amino acids. V lost 0 bases and J 1 base, leaving 11 bases between the germline ends. Germline CDR1 is SGHTA and CDR2 is FQGNSA. The DNA of the CDR3 is TGTGCCAGCAGCTTAGCCCAGGAACTCCGCACAGATACGCAGTATTTT. Its protein product is CASSLAQELRTDTQYF.

A few counts support this clonotype. The chain links TRBV10-3 to TRBJ2-7; D is undetermined. The ends were cut back, 3 bases at V and 4 bases at J, with 4 bases in the middle. This CDR3 has 11 amino acids. Germline assignment: CDR1 ENHRY and CDR2 SYGVKD. CDR3 amino acids: CAISDRYEQYV. The CDR3 DNA follows: TGTGCCATCAGTGATAGGTACGAGCAGTACGTC.

The rearrangement joins TRBV24-1 to TRBJ2-2; 7 nucleotides line up with TRBD1. Germline values: CDR1 KGHDR, CDR2 SFDVKD. The CDR3 extends over 17 amino acids. V lost 3 bases, J lost 0 bases, and 6 bases stayed unmatched. The CDR3 DNA sequence: TGTGCCACCAGTGATCGATCCGGGACAGCGAACACCGGGGAGCTGTTTTTT. Protein: CATSDRSGTANTGELFF.

The CDR3 sequence is CASRFPRRGVPSDEQFF. The CDR3 region has the DNA TGTGCCAGCAGGTTTCCCAGGCGGGGGGTTCCTTCGGATGAGCAGTTCTTC. The rearrangement uses TRBV2 and TRBJ2-1; TRBD2 matches 8 bases. This CDR3 has 17 amino acids. After removal of 6 bases from V and 8 bases from J, the junction contained 18 bases not matched to a gene. CDR1 is SNHLY, CDR2 FYNNEI, per germline.

This clonotype appeared a few times. The J gene is TRBJ1-2, the V gene TRBV14; maybe TRBD1 (5 bases). This CDR3 spans 15 amino acids. Germline V CDR1 and CDR2: SGHDN, FVKESK. With 1 base removed from V and 5 bases from J, the gap between germline ends came to 14 bases. Here the CDR3 DNA reads TGTGCCAGCAGCCAAGCGATGAGGACAACATATGGCTACACCTTC. Its translation: CASSQAMRTTYGYTF.

This clonotype was seen more than once but under ten times. The chain has TRBV6-6 and TRBJ1-5, with unresolved D. The CDR3 runs 15 residues. Trimming pared 6 bases from V and 0 bases from J, leaving 12 bases between. Looked up from germline, CDR1 is MNHNY and CDR2 is SVGAGI (reference sequence). The CDR3 loop is CASSPPRVSNQPQHF. As DNA, the CDR3 is TGTGCCAGCAGCCCTCCGAGGGTTAGCAATCAGCCCCAGCATTTT.

The V call is TRBV24-1, the J call TRBJ2-2; a possible D gene is TRBD2 (5 bases). The germline CDR1 and CDR2 sequences are KGHDR and SFDVKD. CDR3 length: 15 residues. Deletions cut 7 bases from V and 3 bases from J, with 14 bases between. CDR3 DNA sequence: TGTGCCACCAGCTCCCGGAGGATCGACACCGGGGAGCTGTTTTTT. It codes for CATSSRRIDTGELFF.

The V gene is TRBV11-3, the J gene TRBJ2-1, with TRBD2 identical over 10 bases. After removal of 6 bases from V and 8 bases from J, the junction contained 10 bases not matched to a gene. The CDR3 consists of 15 residues. Germline V gene data show CDR1 as SGHNT and CDR2 as YENEEA. CDR3 protein: CASSPSAGGPHEQFF. The DNA for the CDR3 is TGTGCCAGCAGTCCCTCAGCGGGGGGGCCCCATGAGCAGTTCTTC.

This clonotype has just a few counts. The chain combines TRBV7-3 with TRBJ2-1, with TRBD2 identical over 14 bases. This CDR3 has 15 residues. The germline CDR1 and CDR2 sequences are SGHTA and FQGTGA. Trimming took 4 bases from V and 9 from J; bases not matched to a gene: 5. The CDR3 DNA reads as TGTGCCAGCAGCTCACCGGGACTAGCGGGGGTTGAGCAGTTCTTC. It yields the protein CASSSPGLAGVEQFF. The full variable domain, in which reference TRBV7-3 and TRBJ2-1 provide the parts outside the CDR3, is GAGVSQTPSNKVTEKGKYVELRCDPISGHTALYWYRQSLGQGPEFLIYFQGTGAADDSGLPNDRFFAVRPEGSVSTLKIQRTERGDSAVYLCASSSPGLAGVEQFFGPGTRLTVL.

The gene calls are TRBV14 and TRBJ1-6, with TRBD1 identical over 8 bases. V was clipped by 3 bases and J by 3 bases; unmatched bases: 4. The V gene's germline CDR1 is SGHDN and CDR2 FVKESK. CDR3 length equals 16 residues. DNA for the CDR3: TGTGCCAGCAGCCACTCCGGACAGGGCTATAATTCACCCCTCCACTTT. The encoded protein is CASSHSGQGYNSPLHF.

The chain uses TRBV2 and TRBJ2-1; 7 bases line up with TRBD1. The germline CDR1 and CDR2 sequences are SNHLY and FYNNEI. V lost 7 bases and J lost 4; bases outside the gene matches: 10. CDR3 length: 15 residues. CDR3 residues: CASNPTGSAYNEQFF. CDR3 bases: TGTGCCAGCAACCCGACAGGGTCGGCTTACAATGAGCAGTTCTTC.

The rearrangement joins TRBV28 to TRBJ2-1, with 12 positions matching TRBD1. Germline loops: CDR1 MDHEN, CDR2 SYDVKM. V lost 5 bases and J lost 7; bases outside the gene matches: 6. The CDR3 runs to 15 residues. The CDR3 nucleotides are TGTGCCAGCAGTAGACCGGGACAGGGGGCAAATGAGCAGTTCTTC. Translating gives CASSRPGQGANEQFF.

The chain is built from TRBV9 and TRBJ2-3, with 10 bases aligning to TRBD2. Germline trimming cut 4 bases from V and 0 bases from J; bases unmatched to any gene: 8. CDR3 length: 17 residues. Germline assignment: CDR1 SGDLS and CDR2 YYNGEE. As DNA, the CDR3 is TGTGCCAGCAGCCATATTAGCGGGGGGCCTAGCACAGATACGCAGTATTTT. This sequence encodes CASSHISGGPSTDTQYF.